The rows below give T cell receptor beta chains drawn from one sample of a study of blood T cell repertoires in COVID-19. Sequencing was performed with immunoSEQ multiplex PCR; in TCRdb, only in-frame clones are kept and a portion is missing. The data contain 270,000 or so clones, about nine tenths of them singletons. Sample: peripheral blood. The source is a woman aged 35 to 49 who had recovered from COVID-19. Both conserved end residues are part of each CDR3. The order of the fields is clone size, V gene, J gene, CDR3 length, D gene, CDR3 DNA, CDR3 protein. D genes are given only for firm matches. Only part of the rows carry a size: once, few, many, or a class if the clone is expanded.

clone size: .
V gene: TRBV5-1
J gene: TRBJ2-1
CDR3 length: 17
D gene: TRBD2
CDR3 DNA: TGCGCCAGCAGCTTTGCCAGCCTCGCTAGCGGGTACAATGAGCAGTTCTTC
CDR3 protein: CASSFASLASGYNEQFF

clone size: .
V gene: TRBV11-2
J gene: TRBJ2-7
CDR3 length: 15
D gene: .
CDR3 DNA: TGTGCCAGCAGCCTTTCCCAGACAGGCACCTACGAGCAGTACTTC
CDR3 protein: CASSLSQTGTYEQYF

clone size: .
V gene: TRBV3-1/TRBV3-2
J gene: TRBJ1-4
CDR3 length: 15
D gene: TRBD1
CDR3 DNA: TGTGCCAGCAGCCAAAGGGGGACAGATCCTCAAAAACTGTTTTTT
CDR3 protein: CASSQRGTDPQKLFF

clone size: .
V gene: TRBV28
J gene: TRBJ2-7
CDR3 length: 16
D gene: TRBD2
CDR3 DNA: TGTGCCAGCAGCCCCGGGGGGGACTTGAGCTCCTACGAGCAGTACTTC
CDR3 protein: CASSPGGDLSSYEQYF

clone size: .
V gene: TRBV4-1
J gene: TRBJ2-5
CDR3 length: 17
D gene: .
CDR3 DNA: TGCGCCAGCAGCCAAGATTATGGCACCGAGGGACAAGAGACCCAGTACTTC
CDR3 protein: CASSQDYGTEGQETQYF

clone size: .
V gene: TRBV14
J gene: TRBJ2-2
CDR3 length: 17
D gene: .
CDR3 DNA: TGTGCCAGCAGCCAAGCTATGTTAGCTGAAAACACCGGGGAGCTGTTTTTT
CDR3 protein: CASSQAMLAENTGELFF

clone size: .
V gene: TRBV18
J gene: TRBJ2-1
CDR3 length: 15
D gene: TRBD2
CDR3 DNA: TGTGCCAGCTCACCGGGACTAGCGGGAGAAAATGAGCAGTTCTTC
CDR3 protein: CASSPGLAGENEQFF

clone size: .
V gene: TRBV2
J gene: TRBJ2-6
CDR3 length: 18
D gene: .
CDR3 DNA: TGTGCCAGCAGTGAATTTCGAATTGGGGCTTCTGGGGCCAACGTCCTGACTTTC
CDR3 protein: CASSEFRIGASGANVLTF

clone size: .
V gene: TRBV30
J gene: TRBJ2-7
CDR3 length: 15
D gene: TRBD1
CDR3 DNA: TGTGCCTGGAGTGACCCCGGGACAGGGTTCTACGAGCAGTACTTC
CDR3 protein: CAWSDPGTGFYEQYF

clone size: .
V gene: TRBV11-2
J gene: TRBJ2-5
CDR3 length: 14
D gene: .
CDR3 DNA: TGTGCCAGCAGCCCCCGGGACTACCAAGAGACCCAGTACTTC
CDR3 protein: CASSPRDYQETQYF

clone size: .
V gene: TRBV7-2
J gene: TRBJ2-3
CDR3 length: 18
D gene: TRBD2
CDR3 DNA: TGTGCCAGCAGCTATGAATATAGCGGGAGGCCCTACACAGATACGCAGTATTTT
CDR3 protein: CASSYEYSGRPYTDTQYF

clone size: .
V gene: TRBV25-1
J gene: TRBJ2-5
CDR3 length: 15
D gene: TRBD1
CDR3 DNA: TGTGCCAGCAGTAACCCCGGGACAGGGCAAGAGACCCAGTACTTC
CDR3 protein: CASSNPGTGQETQYF

clone size: .
V gene: TRBV5-6
J gene: TRBJ2-7
CDR3 length: 15
D gene: TRBD2
CDR3 DNA: TGTGCCAGCAGCCCCCCTAGCGGGCGATCCTACGAGCAGTACTTC
CDR3 protein: CASSPPSGRSYEQYF

clone size: .
V gene: TRBV24-1
J gene: TRBJ2-7
CDR3 length: 14
D gene: TRBD1
CDR3 DNA: TGTGCCACCAGTCTCGGGACAGCTCCTGGCGAGCAGTACTTC
CDR3 protein: CATSLGTAPGEQYF

clone size: .
V gene: TRBV11-2
J gene: TRBJ2-7
CDR3 length: 16
D gene: TRBD2
CDR3 DNA: TGTGCCAGCAGCCCCCGGACTAGCGGGAGGACCATCGAGCAGTACTTC
CDR3 protein: CASSPRTSGRTIEQYF

clone size: .
V gene: TRBV27
J gene: TRBJ2-1
CDR3 length: 13
D gene: TRBD2
CDR3 DNA: TGTGCCAGCAGCCTAGCGGGAGAGGGTGAGCAGTTCTTC
CDR3 protein: CASSLAGEGEQFF

clone size: few
V gene: TRBV11-3
J gene: TRBJ1-1
CDR3 length: 13
D gene: .
CDR3 DNA: TGTGCCAGCAGCACCCGCGGGGGCACTGAAGCTTTCTTT
CDR3 protein: CASSTRGGTEAFF

clone size: once
V gene: TRBV14
J gene: TRBJ2-7
CDR3 length: 16
D gene: .
CDR3 DNA: TGTGCCAGCAGCCAAAACGCGGGACCAAGACCCTACGAGCAGTACTTC
CDR3 protein: CASSQNAGPRPYEQYF

clone size: .
V gene: TRBV19
J gene: TRBJ2-1
CDR3 length: 15
D gene: .
CDR3 DNA: TGTGCCAGTAGTATGGGGGGTAGGTCCTACAATGAGCAGTTCTTC
CDR3 protein: CASSMGGRSYNEQFF

clone size: .
V gene: TRBV4-2
J gene: TRBJ2-6
CDR3 length: 17
D gene: TRBD2
CDR3 DNA: TGTGCCAGCAGCCAAGCTGGGGGGGAGGCTGGGGCCAACGTCCTGACTTTC
CDR3 protein: CASSQAGGEAGANVLTF

clone size: .
V gene: TRBV11-2
J gene: TRBJ1-5
CDR3 length: 14
D gene: TRBD1
CDR3 DNA: TGTGCCAGCAGCGCGGGACAGTTCAATCAGCCCCAGCATTTT
CDR3 protein: CASSAGQFNQPQHF

clone size: once
V gene: TRBV24-1
J gene: TRBJ2-1
CDR3 length: 15
D gene: TRBD1
CDR3 DNA: TGTGCCACCAGTGATTGGACAGGATCGTCGGGTGAGCAGTTCTTC
CDR3 protein: CATSDWTGSSGEQFF

clone size: .
V gene: TRBV6-5
J gene: TRBJ2-3
CDR3 length: 14
D gene: TRBD2
CDR3 DNA: TGTGCCAGCAGCGCCAGCGGGAGTCCAGATACGCAGTATTTT
CDR3 protein: CASSASGSPDTQYF

clone size: .
V gene: TRBV9
J gene: TRBJ1-6
CDR3 length: 15
D gene: TRBD1
CDR3 DNA: TGTGCCAGCAGCACTTCGGGACAGGGCAATTCACCCCTCCACTTT
CDR3 protein: CASSTSGQGNSPLHF

clone size: .
V gene: TRBV11-3
J gene: TRBJ2-7
CDR3 length: 15
D gene: .
CDR3 DNA: TGTGCCAGCAGCTTAGGTGGAGGGGCCTCTTACGAGCAGTACTTC
CDR3 protein: CASSLGGGASYEQYF

clone size: .
V gene: TRBV7-9
J gene: TRBJ2-7
CDR3 length: 14
D gene: TRBD2
CDR3 DNA: TGTGCCAGCAGCGGACTAGCGGATTCCTACGAGCAGTACTTC
CDR3 protein: CASSGLADSYEQYF

clone size: .
V gene: TRBV18
J gene: TRBJ2-1
CDR3 length: 15
D gene: TRBD2
CDR3 DNA: TGTGCCAGCTCACCAGGGGCGGGAGTAGTCAATGAGCAGTTCTTC
CDR3 protein: CASSPGAGVVNEQFF

clone size: few
V gene: TRBV30
J gene: TRBJ1-3
CDR3 length: 15
D gene: .
CDR3 DNA: TGTGCCTGGAGTGTAGATCCACTAGCTGGAAACACCATATATTTT
CDR3 protein: CAWSVDPLAGNTIYF

clone size: .
V gene: TRBV24-1
J gene: TRBJ1-2
CDR3 length: 14
D gene: .
CDR3 DNA: TGTGCCACCAGTGACACCGGACTATTTAATGGCTACACCTTC
CDR3 protein: CATSDTGLFNGYTF

clone size: once
V gene: TRBV5-4
J gene: TRBJ2-3
CDR3 length: 20
D gene: TRBD2
CDR3 DNA: TGTGCCAGCAGCCGCAGGGGGTTGGTAGCGGGGGGAGGAGTCCCAGATACGCAGTATTTT
CDR3 protein: CASSRRGLVAGGGVPDTQYF

clone size: once
V gene: TRBV5-5
J gene: TRBJ2-1
CDR3 length: 18
D gene: TRBD2
CDR3 DNA: TGTGCCAGCAGCTTGCCCCTAAAGACTAGCGGGAGAAAGAATGAGCAGTTCTTC
CDR3 protein: CASSLPLKTSGRKNEQFF

clone size: .
V gene: TRBV10-3
J gene: TRBJ1-2
CDR3 length: 17
D gene: TRBD1
CDR3 DNA: TGTGCCATCAGTGACCCCGGGACAGAAGATTCTAACTATGGCTACACCTTC
CDR3 protein: CAISDPGTEDSNYGYTF

clone size: .
V gene: TRBV30
J gene: TRBJ2-5
CDR3 length: 13
D gene: TRBD1
CDR3 DNA: TGTGCCTGGAGGACAGGGGGCGCGGAGACCCAGTACTTC
CDR3 protein: CAWRTGGAETQYF

clone size: once
V gene: TRBV3-1/TRBV3-2
J gene: TRBJ2-7
CDR3 length: 13
D gene: .
CDR3 DNA: TGTGCCAGCAGCCAAGTACAGGGTTACGAGCAGTACTTC
CDR3 protein: CASSQVQGYEQYF

clone size: .
V gene: TRBV4-1
J gene: TRBJ2-6
CDR3 length: 17
D gene: .
CDR3 DNA: TGCGCCAGCAGCCAAGATCTAGCGTTCTCTGGGGCCAACGTCCTGACTTTC
CDR3 protein: CASSQDLAFSGANVLTF

clone size: .
V gene: TRBV9
J gene: TRBJ2-5
CDR3 length: 16
D gene: .
CDR3 DNA: TGTGCCAGCAGCGTAGAGCAGGGAGTGGGAGGAGAGACCCAGTACTTC
CDR3 protein: CASSVEQGVGGETQYF

clone size: .
V gene: TRBV19
J gene: TRBJ2-2
CDR3 length: 14
D gene: .
CDR3 DNA: TGTGCCAGTAGTGCTAGAGTGAACACCGGGGAGCTGTTTTTT
CDR3 protein: CASSARVNTGELFF

clone size: .
V gene: TRBV7-8
J gene: TRBJ2-7
CDR3 length: 13
D gene: .
CDR3 DNA: TGTGCCAGCAGCTTATCTTCCAGCTACGAGCAGTACTTC
CDR3 protein: CASSLSSSYEQYF

clone size: once
V gene: TRBV1
J gene: TRBJ2-3
CDR3 length: 18
D gene: .
CDR3 DNA: TGCACCAGCAGCCAAGTCCAGCGGGAGTGGCCCAGCACAGATACGCAGTATTTT
CDR3 protein: CTSSQVQREWPSTDTQYF

clone size: .
V gene: TRBV6-5
J gene: TRBJ2-5
CDR3 length: 15
D gene: .
CDR3 DNA: TGTGCCAGCAGTTCGGTCCCGATGTCTCAAGAGACCCAGTACTTC
CDR3 protein: CASSSVPMSQETQYF